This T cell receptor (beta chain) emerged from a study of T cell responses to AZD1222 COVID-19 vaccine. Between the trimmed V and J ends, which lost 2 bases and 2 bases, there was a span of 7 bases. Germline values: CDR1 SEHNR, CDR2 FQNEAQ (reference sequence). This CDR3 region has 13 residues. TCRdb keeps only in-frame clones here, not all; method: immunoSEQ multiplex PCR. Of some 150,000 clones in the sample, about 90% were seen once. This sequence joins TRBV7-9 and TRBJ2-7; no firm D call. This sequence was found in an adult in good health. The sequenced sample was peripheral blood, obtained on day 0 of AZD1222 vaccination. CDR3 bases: TGTGCCAGCAGCTTAAGTAACCCCTACGAGCAGTACTTC. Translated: CASSLSNPYEQYF.